These 30 T cell receptor beta chains share one sample of origin, sequenced in a study of radiotherapy plus CTLA-4 blockade in lung cancer. TCRdb keeps only in-frame clones here, not all; method: immunoSEQ multiplex PCR. The sample yields roughly 120,000 clones, about four fifths seen once. The sample here was peripheral blood, taken from a patient treated with radiotherapy plus ipilimumab. The receptor source for this set is a human donor with non-small cell lung cancer who had a partial response to radiotherapy plus ipilimumab.

CDR3 sequence: CASSSRLAGGVNEQFF. The CDR3 bases are TGTGCCAGCAGCTCCCGACTAGCGGGAGGAGTTAATGAGCAGTTCTTC. This rearrangement joins TRBV7-3 to TRBJ2-1; TRBD2 matches at 13 bases. The V and J ends lost 4 bases and 7 bases, in that order; junction bases with no gene match: 7. Germline V lookup: CDR1 SGHTA, CDR2 FQGTGA. The CDR3 is made up of 16 amino acids.

The chain links TRBV9 to TRBJ1-1; D is possibly TRBD1 (6 bases). Trimming took off 0 bases at V and 0 bases at J, with 12 bases between the two ends. This CDR3 spans 16 amino acids. Per germline, CDR1 SGDLS and CDR2 YYNGEE. The CDR3 protein is CASSVEGGLMNTEAFF. In DNA, the CDR3 is TGTGCCAGCAGCGTAGAAGGGGGACTAATGAACACTGAAGCTTTCTTT.

J is TRBJ1-2 and V is TRBV15; 8 bases line up with TRBD1. This CDR3 contains 14 residues. Germline trimming cut 3 bases from V and 4 bases from J; bases unmatched to any gene: 4. Germline values: CDR1 LNHNV, CDR2 YYDKDF (reference sequence). CDR3 amino acids: CATSRAGGSYGYTF. The CDR3 nucleotides are TGTGCCACCAGCAGGGCAGGGGGCTCCTATGGCTACACCTTC.

The genes are TRBV7-6 and TRBJ1-5; no clear D. Looked up from germline, CDR1 is SGHVS and CDR2 is FNYEAQ. With 0 bases removed from V and 3 bases from J, the gap between germline ends came to 12 bases. The CDR3 loop spans 16 amino acids. The CDR3 DNA sequence: TGTGCCAGCAGCTTAGCAGGCGGTGAAACCAATCAGCCCCAGCATTTT. It translates to CASSLAGGETNQPQHF.

This sequence joins TRBV6-5 and TRBJ2-7; TRBD2 is a possible D gene (5 bases). The CDR3 contains 13 residues. Germline V gene sequence: CDR1 MNHEY, CDR2 SVGAGI. Trimming cost V 5 bases and J 1 base, with 9 bases left between them. CDR3 DNA: TGTGCCAGCAGTGAGAGGACTTCCTACGAGCAGTACGTC. Amino acid sequence: CASSERTSYEQYV.

V is TRBV5-1 and J is TRBJ2-1, with 11 bases identical to TRBD1. J gave up 3 bases and V 3 bases, and 2 bases lay outside the gene matches. CDR3 length: 15 residues. The germline CDR1 and CDR2 sequences are SGHRS and YFSETQ. The CDR3 nucleotides read TGCGCCAGCAGCTCCGGGACAGGGGGCTACAATGAGCAGTTCTTC. Residues: CASSSGTGGYNEQFF. The full variable domain, completed using reference TRBV5-1 and TRBJ2-1, is KAGVTQTPRYLIKTRGQQVTLSCSPISGHRSVSWYQQTPGQGLQFLFEYFSETQRNKGNFPGRFSGRQFSNSRSEMNVSTLELGDSALYLCASSSGTGGYNEQFFGPGTRLTVL.

This rearrangement joins TRBV28 to TRBJ1-1; D remains ambiguous. The CDR3 spans 13 residues. The germline V gene has CDR1 MDHEN and CDR2 SYDVKM. Trimming pared 1 base from V and 7 bases from J, leaving 10 bases between. Written as DNA, the CDR3 is TGTGCCAGCAGTTTATTCGGTCGGAGTGAAGCTTTCTTT. It is translated as CASSLFGRSEAFF. The full variable domain, its missing parts supplied by reference TRBV28 and TRBJ1-1, is DVKVTQSSRYLVKRTGEKVFLECVQDMDHENMFWYRQDPGLGLRLIYFSYDVKMKEKGDIPEGYSVSREKKERFSLILESASTNQTSMYLCASSLFGRSEAFFGQGTRLTVV.

The chain has TRBV5-1 and TRBJ2-1; a weak D match, TRBD2 (6 bases). The V and J ends lost 3 bases and 8 bases respectively, with 21 bases between them. From germline, CDR1 is SGHRS and CDR2 YFSETQ. The CDR3 is made up of 16 amino acids. CDR3 coding DNA: TGCGCCAGCAGCTCCACCGGGACTTCGCGCCGCGATGAGCAGTTCTTC. Amino acids: CASSSTGTSRRDEQFF.

The rearrangement links TRBV25-1 to TRBJ1-1, with 11 bases fitting TRBD1. This CDR3 contains 16 residues. The ends lost 1 base at V and 4 bases at J; junction bases unmatched: 5. Germline loops: CDR1 MGHDK, CDR2 SYGVNS. CDR3 sequence (DNA): TGTGCCAGCAGTGAATTGAGGGGGACAGGGGGCACTGAAGCTTTCTTT. This encodes CASSELRGTGGTEAFF.

This rearrangement joins TRBV7-9 to TRBJ2-1; a possible D gene is TRBD1 (6 bases). CDR1 and CDR2 from the germline V gene are SEHNR and FQNEAQ (reference sequence). Trimming pared 0 bases from V and 8 bases from J, leaving 8 bases between. The CDR3 sequence is 13 residues long. The CDR3 protein is CASSLAGGDEQFF. CDR3 sequence (DNA): TGTGCCAGCAGCTTAGCAGGGGGAGATGAGCAGTTCTTC.

The rearrangement joins TRBV28 to TRBJ1-1, with TRBD1 matching over 9 bases. This CDR3 comprises 16 residues. Per the germline V gene, CDR1 is MDHEN and CDR2 is SYDVKM. The J segment lost 4 bases and the V segment lost 1 base, leaving 7 bases of the junction unmatched. The CDR3, as DNA: TGTGCCAGCAGTTTATTGGGACAGGGACATAGCACTGAAGCTTTCTTT. It codes for CASSLLGQGHSTEAFF.

This chain connects TRBV5-1 to TRBJ1-6; TRBD1 matches at 7 bases. In germline, CDR1 is SGHRS, CDR2 YFSETQ. The length of the CDR3 is 15 residues. J gave up 5 bases and V 0 bases, and 2 bases lay outside the gene matches. The CDR3 sequence: CASSLGQGHNSPLHF. The CDR3 nucleotides are TGCGCCAGCAGCTTGGGACAGGGACATAATTCACCCCTCCACTTT.

In its sample, this clone was seen once. The rearrangement uses TRBV19 and TRBJ2-1, with 9 nucleotides matching TRBD2. V was clipped by 4 bases and J by 4 bases; unmatched bases: 11. There are 17 residues in the CDR3. CDR1 and CDR2 from the germline V gene are LNHDA and SQIVND (reference sequence). The CDR3 bases are TGTGCCAGTAGTACATGGGGTAGCGGGAGTAATTACAATGAGCAGTTCTTC. Protein sequence: CASSTWGSGSNYNEQFF.

The chain uses TRBV30 and TRBJ1-6; D is unresolved. V lost 0 bases and J 0 bases, leaving 9 bases between the germline ends. Germline values: CDR1 GTSNPN, CDR2 SVGIG (reference sequence). This CDR3 is 16 amino acids long. The CDR3 spells CAWSVRESSYNSPLHF. The CDR3 DNA reads TGTGCCTGGAGTGTACGGGAGAGCTCCTATAATTCACCCCTCCACTTT.

V and J are TRBV5-1 and TRBJ2-1, with 15 bases matching TRBD2. J was trimmed by 9 bases and V by 3 bases; bases with no gene match: 10. The germline V gene has CDR1 SGHRS and CDR2 YFSETQ. The CDR3 totals 17 residues. The CDR3 loop reads CASSSGLAGGSFVEQFF. The CDR3 nucleotides are TGCGCCAGCAGCTCAGGACTAGCGGGAGGGTCTTTTGTTGAGCAGTTCTTC.

The chain couples TRBV10-3 to TRBJ2-4; D not certain. Germline loops: CDR1 ENHRY, CDR2 SYGVKD. This CDR3 is 14 amino acids long. The germline V and J ends were trimmed by 2 bases and 0 bases, with 5 bases remaining between them. DNA of the CDR3: TGTGCCATCAGTGAGGCCGGAGCCAAAAACATTCAGTACTTC. This encodes CAISEAGAKNIQYF.

The chain recombines TRBV28 with TRBJ2-1, with 10 bases fitting TRBD2. The V segment lost 6 bases and the J segment 4 bases; nucleotides outside the gene matches: 3. CDR1 is MDHEN and CDR2 is SYDVKM in the germline V gene. The CDR3 is 14 residues long. CDR3 sequence reads: CASRKREGYNEQFF. In nucleotides, the CDR3 is TGTGCCAGCAGGAAGCGGGAGGGGTACAATGAGCAGTTCTTC.

This chain joins TRBV19 and TRBJ2-7, with TRBD2 as a possible D gene (6 bases). The CDR3 consists of 15 residues. Germline CDR1 reads LNHDA; CDR2 reads SQIVND (reference sequence). V was trimmed by 6 bases and J by 3 bases, leaving 18 bases between them. In DNA form, the CDR3 reads TGTGCCAGTAGCCGAGACGTGGGAGGACTCTACGAGCAGTACTTC. It specifies CASSRDVGGLYEQYF.

The chain joins TRBV27 to TRBJ2-1; TRBD2 agrees at 14 bases. Germline CDR1 is MNHEY and CDR2 is SMNVEV (reference sequence). With 5 bases clipped from V and 8 bases from J, the junction kept 5 bases outside the gene matches. The CDR3 covers 15 residues. This CDR3 is CASSTGLAGVHEQFF. In DNA, the CDR3 is TGTGCCAGCAGTACGGGACTAGCGGGAGTACATGAGCAGTTCTTC.

The V call is TRBV7-2, the J call TRBJ2-2, with a possible D match to TRBD2 (6 bases). Germline CDR1 and CDR2: SGHTA and FQGNSA. Trimming took 1 base from V and 8 from J, leaving 8 bases between them. The CDR3 is 13 amino acids. CDR3 coding DNA: TGTGCCAGCAGCTTAGTGGGAGGTGGGGAGCTGTTTTTT. Translating it yields CASSLVGGGELFF.

The chain couples TRBV7-9 to TRBJ2-2; TRBD2 matches 9 bases. Per the germline V gene, CDR1 is SEHNR and CDR2 is FQNEAQ (reference sequence). The V and J ends lost 1 base and 1 base, in that order; junction bases with no gene match: 10. The CDR3 has 19 amino acids. Here the CDR3 reads CASSLGEASGALNTGELFF. The CDR3 DNA is TGTGCCAGCAGCTTAGGGGAGGCTAGCGGGGCTTTGAACACCGGGGAGCTGTTTTTT.

This clone was detected only once. The J gene is TRBJ1-2, the V gene TRBV6-5; TRBD1 matches at 8 bases. V trimming: 4 bases; J trimming: 2 bases; junction bases outside the gene matches: 6. Per germline, CDR1 MNHEY and CDR2 SVGAGI. The CDR3 is made up of 15 amino acids. CDR3 in DNA: TGTGCCAGCAGTTTCACCCGACAGGGGAACTATGGCTACACCTTC. It is translated as CASSFTRQGNYGYTF.

V gene TRBV28 combines with J gene TRBJ1-1; 8 nucleotides agree with TRBD1. CDR3 size: 16 residues. The germline CDR1 and CDR2 sequences are MDHEN and SYDVKM. Trimming removed 4 bases from V and 1 base from J; junction bases left unmatched: 8. The CDR3 reads CASSSLWTGPNTEAFF. The CDR3 coding sequence is TGTGCCAGCAGTTCCCTATGGACAGGGCCGAACACTGAAGCTTTCTTT.

The chain carries TRBV6-5 and TRBJ2-2; D gene unclear. This CDR3 is 15 amino acids long. Germline loops: CDR1 MNHEY, CDR2 SVGAGI. V lost 0 bases and J lost 2, with 7 bases in between. The CDR3 region is CASSYSNSNTGELFF. The CDR3 region has the DNA TGTGCCAGCAGTTACTCGAACAGCAACACCGGGGAGCTGTTTTTT.

This rearrangement joins TRBV10-1 to TRBJ1-2; tentative D call: TRBD1 (5 bases). The CDR3 consists of 13 residues. Trimming removed 6 bases at V and 5 bases at J, with 13 bases between. CDR1 is WNHNN and CDR2 is SYGVQD in the germline V gene (reference sequence). CDR3 DNA: TGCGCCAGCAGCCTCAGGGCTGGGTATGGCTACACCTTC. Protein: CASSLRAGYGYTF.

The table lists this clone with a count of one. The genes are TRBV27 and TRBJ2-7; no definite D call. CDR1 and CDR2 (germline): MNHEY, SMNVEV (reference sequence). The CDR3 has 15 residues. V was trimmed by 2 bases and J by 3 bases, leaving 14 bases between them. The CDR3 loop is CASSLRTGSNYEQYF. The CDR3 DNA reads as TGTGCCAGCAGTTTAAGAACCGGGTCAAACTACGAGCAGTACTTC.

V is TRBV6-1 and J is TRBJ1-4; 7 bases match TRBD1. Trimming cost V 6 bases and J 4 bases; bases outside gene matches: 2. The germline CDR1 and CDR2 sequences are MNHNS and SASEGT. CDR3 length: 13 residues. This CDR3 is CASRRQGNEKLFF. The DNA for the CDR3 is TGTGCCAGCAGGAGACAGGGTAATGAAAAACTGTTTTTT.

The chain is built from TRBV7-2 and TRBJ1-1, with 7 bases matching TRBD1. CDR3 length: 12 amino acids. The junction had 1 base not matched to a gene; V was cut back by 5 bases and J by 4 bases. In germline, CDR1 is SGHTA, CDR2 FQGNSA. The CDR3 DNA follows: TGTGCCAGCAGCCGACAGGGCACTGAAGCTTTCTTT. Amino acid sequence: CASSRQGTEAFF.

The J gene is TRBJ2-1, the V gene TRBV11-3, with TRBD2 identical over 9 bases. From germline, CDR1 is SGHNT and CDR2 YENEEA. Trimming took 1 base from V and 2 from J; bases not matched to a gene: 0. The CDR3 covers 15 residues. The CDR3 loop is CASSLGTSAYNEQFF. In nucleotides, the CDR3 is TGTGCCAGCAGCTTAGGGACTAGCGCCTACAATGAGCAGTTCTTC.

The V call is TRBV5-1, the J call TRBJ2-5; 13 nucleotides match TRBD2. This CDR3 is built from 20 residues. V lost 6 bases and J lost 2; bases outside the gene matches: 19. Germline V gene lookup returns CDR1 SGHRS and CDR2 YFSETQ. CDR3 protein: CASNFRGTSGALRRQETQYF. The CDR3 bases are TGCGCCAGCAACTTCCGAGGGACTAGCGGGGCCTTAAGGAGGCAAGAGACCCAGTACTTC.